Listed below are T cell receptor beta chains from one sample, sequenced in a study of CD8+ T cells in alopecia areata. Sequencing used immunoSEQ multiplex PCR; TCRdb keeps in-frame clones, though not all of them. Of around 190,000 clones listed, approximately 61% were seen once; the top ten hold about 0.94%. Sample: CD4+ T cells sorted from blood, taken at week 24, from a patient treated with tofacitinib. Receptors originate from a human donor with alopecia areata. Both conserved end residues are part of each CDR3. D genes are given only for firm matches. The size field is filled for only some rows; it gives once, few, many or a size class.

v_gene	j_gene	abundance	d_gene	CDR3nt	CDR3aa
TRBV5-6	TRBJ2-7	many	-	TGTGCCAGCAGCTTAGATTACGAGCAGTACTTC	CASSLDYEQYF
TRBV29-1	TRBJ1-1	-	-	TGCAGCGTTGGTCTCCTATTCAACACTGAAGCTTTCTTT	CSVGLLFNTEAFF
TRBV4-2	TRBJ2-7	-	-	TGTGCCAGCAGCCAAGATTGGGGGGCCCGCTCCTACGAGCAGTACTTC	CASSQDWGARSYEQYF
TRBV30	TRBJ2-2	-	-	TGTGCCTGGTCGTGGCAGGGTGTCATCGGGGAGCTGTTTTTT	CAWSWQGVIGELFF
TRBV7-2	TRBJ2-1	-	-	TGTGCCAGCAGCTTAGCGGGGGGGCCACCTCTTCACAATGAGCAGTTCTTC	CASSLAGGPPLHNEQFF
TRBV5-1	TRBJ2-7	-	TRBD2	TGCGCCAGCAGCAAGGGACTAGCGGGGGATTCCTACGAGCAGTACTTC	CASSKGLAGDSYEQYF
TRBV14	TRBJ2-1	-	-	TGTGCCAGCAGCCTGAACAATGAGCAGTTCTTC	CASSLNNEQFF
TRBV7-2	TRBJ2-5	-	TRBD2	TGTGCCAGCAGCTTAGACCTAGCGGGGGGTGAGACCCAGTACTTC	CASSLDLAGGETQYF
TRBV29-1	TRBJ1-1	-	TRBD1	TGCAGCGTCGAGGGACAGACTCCCTCAGCTTTCTTT	CSVEGQTPSAFF
TRBV29-1	TRBJ2-2	-	TRBD1	TGCAGCGTTGCGGGACAGGGGGCCGGGGAGCTGTTTTTT	CSVAGQGAGELFF
TRBV5-1	TRBJ2-7	few	-	TGCGCCAGCAGCACGGGGACACTTCCCACCTACGAGCAGTACTTC	CASSTGTLPTYEQYF
TRBV5-1	TRBJ2-4	-	-	TGCGCCAGCAGCCAAAATAACCGGGGAGAAAACATTCAGTACTTC	CASSQNNRGENIQYF
TRBV11-1	TRBJ2-4	few	-	TGTGCCAGCAGCTACCGTCACCGGAGACAGGAAAAAAACATTCAGTACTTC	CASSYRHRRQEKNIQYF
TRBV7-9	TRBJ2-2	-	-	TGTGCCAGCAGCACGAACACCGGGGAGCTGTTTTTT	CASSTNTGELFF
TRBV29-1	TRBJ1-4	-	-	TGCAGCGTTGAAGATCTGGGGGCCCGCGGTGAAAAACTGTTTTTT	CSVEDLGARGEKLFF
TRBV11-2	TRBJ1-2	-	TRBD1	TGTGCCAGCAGCCCGGGGACAGGGGTTAACTATGGCTACACCTTC	CASSPGTGVNYGYTF
TRBV4-3	TRBJ1-6	-	TRBD1	TGCGCCAGCAGCCAAGATCAGGGGGAGGGTTCACCCCTCCACTTT	CASSQDQGEGSPLHF
TRBV25-1	TRBJ2-7	-	-	TGTGCCAGTGGACAGGAGGGACCCTACGAGCAGTACTTC	CASGQEGPYEQYF
TRBV30	TRBJ2-2	-	-	TGTGCCTGGAGTGTAGCCAGGGGGGCGAACACCGGGGAGCTGTTTTTT	CAWSVARGANTGELFF
TRBV7-2	TRBJ2-3	-	-	TGTGCCAGCAGCCCCCCTAAGGGTGATACGCAGTATTTT	CASSPPKGDTQYF
TRBV30	TRBJ2-7	-	-	TGTGCCTGGAGTGGGGGGAAGCAGTACTTC	CAWSGGKQYF
TRBV29-1	TRBJ2-1	-	-	TGCAGCGTTGAGCTCGGGGGAAGTTACAATGAGCAGTTCTTC	CSVELGGSYNEQFF
TRBV7-2	TRBJ2-3	-	TRBD2	TGTGCCAGCAGACTAGCGCTAAGTTCAGATACGCAGTATTTT	CASRLALSSDTQYF
TRBV30	TRBJ1-2	few	TRBD1	TGTGCCTGGACGCGGGGACAGAGTAACTATGGCTACACCTTC	CAWTRGQSNYGYTF
TRBV2	TRBJ2-5	-	TRBD2	TGTGCCAGCAGCCCCACTAGCGGGGGTGAGACCCAGTACTTC	CASSPTSGGETQYF
TRBV4-3	TRBJ2-6	-	-	TGCGCCAGCAGCCAAGATACGAGCTCTGGGGCCAACGTCCTGACTTTC	CASSQDTSSGANVLTF
TRBV7-2	TRBJ2-3	-	-	TGTGCCAGCAGCTCCTTCGGGGCAGACACAGATACGCAGTATTTT	CASSSFGADTDTQYF
TRBV30	TRBJ2-1	-	TRBD1	TGTGCCTGGAGAGGACAGGCCGAGCAGTACAATGAGCAGTTCTTC	CAWRGQAEQYNEQFF
TRBV19	TRBJ1-2	-	-	TGTGCCAGTAGTATTCTGGGACATGGAAGCTATGGCTACACCTTC	CASSILGHGSYGYTF
TRBV9	TRBJ1-3	-	-	TGTGCCAGCAGCGTAGGGTGGACGGCAAATGGAAACACCATATATTTT	CASSVGWTANGNTIYF
TRBV19	TRBJ2-6	few	-	TGTGCCAGTAGTATATCTGGGGCCAACGTCCTGACTTTC	CASSISGANVLTF
TRBV20-1	TRBJ1-1	-	TRBD1	TGCAGTGCTGACAGGGGCACTGAAGCTTTCTTT	CSADRGTEAFF
TRBV6-5	TRBJ1-1	few	TRBD1	TGTGCCACCCGACAGGGGCAACACACTGAAGCTTTCTTT	CATRQGQHTEAFF
TRBV6-1	TRBJ2-7	once	-	TGTGCCAGCAGTGACAGCTACGAGCAGTACTTC	CASSDSYEQYF
TRBV30	TRBJ1-1	-	-	TGTGCCTGGAGTGTGCAGGAGGGGACTGAAGCTTTCTTT	CAWSVQEGTEAFF
TRBV25-1	TRBJ1-2	-	-	TGTGCCAGCAGTTCACGGGTAGGGGATGGCTACACCTTC	CASSSRVGDGYTF
TRBV5-1	TRBJ2-2	-	-	TGCGCCAGCAGCTTGGAGACCAGCGAGAACACCGGGGAGCTGTTTTTT	CASSLETSENTGELFF
TRBV7-9	TRBJ1-2	-	-	TGTGCCAGCACAGATTCAGACCGGGATGGCTACACCTTC	CASTDSDRDGYTF
TRBV19	TRBJ2-3	-	TRBD1	TGTGCCAGTAGTATAAGCCCTGTGACAGGGCAAAGTCCAACGCAGTATTTT	CASSISPVTGQSPTQYF
TRBV30	TRBJ2-1	-	-	TGTGCCTGGAGTGACAGGGTGCCCCCCAGTAATGAGCAGTTCTTC	CAWSDRVPPSNEQFF
TRBV7-9	TRBJ2-6	-	-	TGTGCCAGCAGCCCCCAGGAGGGGTCCCACTCTGGGGCCAACGTCCTGACTTTC	CASSPQEGSHSGANVLTF
TRBV2	TRBJ2-1	few	-	TGTGCCAGCAGTGAATCCCTACAGAATGAGCAGTTCTTC	CASSESLQNEQFF
TRBV7-2	TRBJ2-2	-	TRBD1	TGTGCCAGCAGCCCGTGGGGACAGGGGGTAACCGGGGAGCTGTTTTTT	CASSPWGQGVTGELFF
TRBV5-1	TRBJ1-2	few	-	TGCGCCAGCAGCTTGGAGGGGGGCCGTGGCTACACCTTC	CASSLEGGRGYTF
TRBV23-1	TRBJ1-1	-	-	TGCGCCAGCAGTCTGTGGGAGGGCACTGAAGCTTTCTTT	CASSLWEGTEAFF
TRBV30	TRBJ1-1	-	-	TGTGCCTGGAGTCGTCTCGGCACTGAAGCTTTCTTT	CAWSRLGTEAFF
TRBV4-3	TRBJ2-2	once	-	TGCGCCAGCAGCGATTTGGAGGGGGGGGAGCTGTTTTTT	CASSDLEGGELFF
TRBV5-6	TRBJ2-3	-	TRBD1	TGTGCCAGCAGACCTAACAGGGGCGGGCAGTATTTT	CASRPNRGGQYF